Only a few counts were recorded for the clone carrying this T cell receptor (beta chain). Its antigen is undetermined. The sample is drawn from a study of T-cell memory formation after mild COVID-19. The study's findings and limits: Memory from before infection featured some responding clones, which suggests cross-reactive memory joined. In second-wave clones peaking day 37, SARS-CoV-2 specificity remained unconfirmed.

Each CDR3 protein gets one entry after TCRdb re-called the 5' RACE reads with MiXCR. The table includes roughly 450,000 distinct CDR3 sequences, about 18% detected once. Sequences were obtained from PBMCs or a T cell subset sorted from them (not recorded which). This receptor was obtained from an adult woman who had mild COVID-19 (a few samples of this study predate the infection). Cell type and time point are not known.

CDR3 sequence: CASSFRISGQRSYEQYF. The DNA for the CDR3 is TGTGCCAGCAGCTTCAGGATTTCGGGACAGAGGTCCTACGAGCAGTACTTC. This sequence joins TRBV7-9 and TRBJ2-7, with 7 bases lining up with TRBD1. Germline assignment: CDR1 SEHNR and CDR2 FQNEAQ (reference sequence). The CDR3 is 17 amino acids. The junction had 12 bases not matched to a gene; V was cut back by 3 bases and J by 1 base. Complete variable domain (other parts from reference TRBV7-9 and TRBJ2-7): DTGVSQNPRHKITKRGQNVTFRCDPISEHNRLYWYRQTLGQGPEFLTYFQNEAQLEKSRLLSDRFSAERPKGSFSTLEIQRTEQGDSAMYLCASSFRISGQRSYEQYFGPGTRLTVT.